A selection of T cell receptor beta chains follows, all from one sample in a study of cytomegalovirus exposure and HLA in healthy donors. TCRdb's copy holds only in-frame clones and misses some; the assay was immunoSEQ multiplex PCR. This sample carries under 150,000 clones, around 80% of them seen once, and the ten largest clones take under 7.5%. The sequenced sample was PBMCs. Receptors were obtained from a man in his forties or fifties in good health and CMV-seropositive. The CDR3 runs from the conserved cysteine through the conserved F or W. A D gene is named only where the DNA matches it firmly. Not every row has a clone size; where given, it reads once, few, many or a size class.

clone_size,j_call,d_call,v_call,cdr3_aa,cdr3_nt
.,TRBJ2-4,TRBD1,TRBV28,CASRPTGAKNIQYF,TGTGCCAGCAGACCGACAGGGGCTAAAAACATTCAGTACTTC
once,TRBJ2-7,TRBD1,TRBV7-9,CASSFGTGGLDEQYF,TGTGCCAGCAGTTTCGGGACAGGGGGTCTGGACGAGCAGTACTTC
once,TRBJ1-2,TRBD1,TRBV4-1,CASSQEAGTGDGYTF,TGCGCCAGCAGCCAAGAGGCCGGGACAGGGGATGGCTACACCTTC
few,TRBJ2-1,TRBD1,TRBV19,CASTQGALNEQFF,TGTGCCAGTACCCAGGGGGCACTCAATGAGCAGTTCTTC
.,TRBJ2-7,TRBD1,TRBV30,CAWSVGAGQGHYEQYF,TGTGCCTGGAGTGTCGGGGCGGGACAGGGTCACTACGAGCAGTACTTC
.,TRBJ2-1,TRBD2,TRBV6-5,CASSLAGPSYNEQFF,TGTGCCAGCAGTCTAGCGGGCCCCTCCTACAATGAGCAGTTCTTC
.,TRBJ1-1,.,TRBV6-1,CATLRGGVDTEAFF,TGTGCCACCCTTCGGGGAGGTGTGGACACTGAAGCTTTCTTT
.,TRBJ1-5,.,TRBV2,CASRDTGGPQHF,TGTGCCAGCAGGGACACGGGGGGGCCCCAGCATTTT
once,TRBJ2-3,TRBD1,TRBV27,CASSSPRTGNTDTQYF,TGTGCCAGCAGTTCTCCTCGGACAGGGAACACAGATACGCAGTATTTT
.,TRBJ1-2,.,TRBV7-9,CASSFIDPYDGYTF,TGTGCCAGCAGCTTTATAGATCCTTATGATGGCTACACCTTC
.,TRBJ1-1,TRBD1,TRBV2,CASTLQGTVPTEAFF,TGTGCCAGCACCCTACAGGGGACGGTCCCCACTGAAGCTTTCTTT
few,TRBJ2-5,.,TRBV7-9,CASSLQAGWETQYF,TGTGCCAGCAGCTTACAGGCAGGGTGGGAGACCCAGTACTTC
.,TRBJ1-1,.,TRBV30,CAWSVQGAFEAFF,TGTGCCTGGAGTGTCCAGGGTGCGTTCGAAGCTTTCTTT
.,TRBJ1-3,.,TRBV6-5,CASWDSFGNTIYF,TGTGCCAGTTGGGACTCCTTTGGAAACACCATATATTTT
.,TRBJ2-1,TRBD2,TRBV9,CASSPSWTSSPVFDEQFF,TGTGCCAGCAGCCCCTCCTGGACTAGCTCTCCAGTTTTTGATGAGCAGTTCTTC
.,TRBJ1-1,.,TRBV4-3,CASSQLGGPGYAEAFF,TGCGCCAGCAGCCAATTGGGGGGGCCGGGGTACGCTGAAGCTTTCTTT
few,TRBJ1-5,TRBD1,TRBV15,CATSRRDRVGSQPQHF,TGTGCCACCAGCAGACGAGACAGGGTTGGCAGTCAGCCCCAGCATTTT
.,TRBJ1-3,.,TRBV5-1,CASSFGQGGGNTIYF,TGCGCCAGCAGCTTCGGCCAGGGTGGTGGAAACACCATATATTTT
few,TRBJ1-2,.,TRBV2,CASRETGVNYGYTF,TGTGCCAGCAGAGAGACAGGCGTCAACTATGGCTACACCTTC
.,TRBJ1-2,.,TRBV4-1,CASSQGGGGGGYTF,TGCGCCAGCAGCCAAGGTGGGGGGGGAGGCGGCTACACCTTC
.,TRBJ1-1,TRBD1,TRBV6-5,CASSYSGQDTEAFF,TGTGCCAGCAGTTACTCGGGACAGGACACTGAAGCTTTCTTT
.,TRBJ1-5,TRBD1,TRBV27,CASSLGQGRDQPQHF,TGTGCCAGCAGTTTAGGACAGGGTAGGGACCAGCCCCAGCATTTT
.,TRBJ1-2,.,TRBV28,CASSLGGASPPNYGYTF,TGTGCCAGCAGTTTGGGGGGGGCCAGCCCCCCGAACTATGGCTACACCTTC
.,TRBJ2-7,TRBD1,TRBV6-6,CASTKTGTGEVYEQYF,TGTGCCAGCACCAAGACCGGGACAGGGGAGGTATACGAGCAGTACTTC
.,TRBJ2-1,TRBD1,TRBV28,CASSSGQGARNEQFF,TGTGCCAGCAGTTCCGGACAGGGGGCGCGGAATGAGCAGTTCTTC
.,TRBJ2-2,TRBD1,TRBV4-2,CASSQPGTGAGELFF,TGTGCCAGCAGCCAACCCGGGACAGGGGCCGGGGAGCTGTTTTTT
few,TRBJ1-2,.,TRBV29-1,CSGAQGLGYGYTF,TGCAGCGGCGCTCAGGGGTTGGGCTATGGCTACACCTTC
.,TRBJ1-6,.,TRBV18,CASSPGYTGNSPLHF,TGTGCCAGCTCCCCGGGGTATACGGGTAATTCACCCCTCCACTTT
few,TRBJ2-3,TRBD1,TRBV6-1,CASSLQGAIDTQYF,TGTGCCAGCAGTCTACAGGGGGCAATAGATACGCAGTATTTT
once,TRBJ1-1,.,TRBV19,CASSIGATEAFF,TGTGCCAGTAGTATAGGGGCCACTGAAGCTTTCTTT
.,TRBJ1-4,TRBD1,TRBV7-9,CASSPSGTGFNEKLFF,TGTGCCAGCAGCCCTTCCGGGACAGGTTTTAATGAAAAACTGTTTTTT
.,TRBJ1-4,TRBD1,TRBV5-1,CASSSGGTTGEGEKLFF,TGCGCCAGCAGCTCTGGAGGGACGACAGGGGAGGGTGAAAAACTGTTTTTT
.,TRBJ1-1,.,TRBV6-5,CASRLNRDSTEAFF,TGTGCCAGCAGGCTAAACAGGGATAGCACTGAAGCTTTCTTT
.,TRBJ2-2,TRBD1,TRBV27,CASSLRTGPGELFF,TGTGCCAGCAGTTTAAGGACAGGGCCCGGGGAGCTGTTTTTT
.,TRBJ2-3,.,TRBV18,CASSPRLASTDTQYF,TGTGCCAGCTCACCAAGGCTAGCCTCCACAGATACGCAGTATTTT
.,TRBJ1-4,TRBD1,TRBV7-8,CASSSAGQGRANEKLFF,TGTGCCAGCAGCTCCGCCGGACAGGGGCGGGCTAATGAAAAACTGTTTTTT
.,TRBJ1-1,TRBD1,TRBV4-1,CASSHNRGDTEAFF,TGCGCCAGCAGCCACAACAGGGGAGACACTGAAGCTTTCTTT
once,TRBJ1-5,TRBD1,TRBV28,CASRITGGQPQHF,TGTGCCAGCAGGATAACAGGGGGTCAGCCCCAGCATTTT
.,TRBJ2-6,.,TRBV15,CATSAPRGGSGANVLTF,TGTGCCACCAGCGCCCCAAGGGGAGGCTCTGGGGCCAACGTCCTGACTTTC
.,TRBJ1-2,TRBD1,TRBV6-1,CASSVTGYGYTF,TGTGCCAGCAGTGTGACAGGGTATGGCTACACCTTC
.,TRBJ1-1,TRBD1,TRBV28,CASSSLYRDRGEEHTEAFF,TGTGCCAGCAGTTCCCTATACCGGGACAGGGGAGAGGAGCACACTGAAGCTTTCTTT
.,TRBJ2-5,.,TRBV29-1,CSSTLTGRQETQYF,TGCAGCTCAACTCTTACAGGGCGGCAAGAGACCCAGTACTTC
once,TRBJ1-2,TRBD1,TRBV4-3,CASSQSRTGGVYGYTF,TGCGCCAGCAGCCAAAGCCGGACAGGGGGCGTATATGGCTACACCTTC
once,TRBJ1-1,TRBD1,TRBV28,CASSFLGQGAKNTEAFF,TGTGCCAGCAGTTTCCTTGGACAGGGGGCTAAGAACACTGAAGCTTTCTTT
.,TRBJ2-7,.,TRBV6-6,CASSASTYEQYF,TGTGCCAGCAGTGCCAGTACCTACGAGCAGTACTTC
.,TRBJ2-1,TRBD2,TRBV4-2,CASSQEGSGGVYNEQFF,TGTGCCAGCAGCCAAGAAGGTAGCGGGGGGGTATACAATGAGCAGTTCTTC
.,TRBJ1-6,.,TRBV28,CASSLRAGRNSPLHF,TGTGCCAGCAGTTTAAGGGCAGGGAGGAATTCACCCCTCCACTTT
.,TRBJ2-1,TRBD1,TRBV13,CASSTGQGRNEQFF,TGTGCCAGCAGCACGGGACAGGGGCGGAATGAGCAGTTCTTC
.,TRBJ1-1,TRBD1,TRBV9,CASSPGQGADTEAFF,TGTGCCAGCAGCCCAGGACAGGGGGCCGACACTGAAGCTTTCTTT
.,TRBJ2-1,TRBD2,TRBV4-3,CASSPPSLAGYNEQFF,TGCGCCAGCAGTCCGCCATCACTAGCGGGGTACAATGAGCAGTTCTTC
few,TRBJ1-2,.,TRBV11-2,CASSQSTNYGYTF,TGTGCCAGCAGCCAAAGCACGAACTATGGCTACACCTTC
.,TRBJ1-4,.,TRBV25-1,CASRALQGLNEKLFF,TGTGCCAGCAGGGCTCTACAGGGTCTTAATGAAAAACTGTTTTTT
.,TRBJ2-1,TRBD1,TRBV7-9,CASSPPPTRGPYYNEQFF,TGTGCCAGCAGTCCACCTCCAACCAGGGGGCCTTACTACAATGAGCAGTTCTTC
few,TRBJ2-3,TRBD1,TRBV7-9,CASSLNGQARDTQYF,TGTGCCAGCAGCTTAAACGGACAGGCGAGAGATACGCAGTATTTT